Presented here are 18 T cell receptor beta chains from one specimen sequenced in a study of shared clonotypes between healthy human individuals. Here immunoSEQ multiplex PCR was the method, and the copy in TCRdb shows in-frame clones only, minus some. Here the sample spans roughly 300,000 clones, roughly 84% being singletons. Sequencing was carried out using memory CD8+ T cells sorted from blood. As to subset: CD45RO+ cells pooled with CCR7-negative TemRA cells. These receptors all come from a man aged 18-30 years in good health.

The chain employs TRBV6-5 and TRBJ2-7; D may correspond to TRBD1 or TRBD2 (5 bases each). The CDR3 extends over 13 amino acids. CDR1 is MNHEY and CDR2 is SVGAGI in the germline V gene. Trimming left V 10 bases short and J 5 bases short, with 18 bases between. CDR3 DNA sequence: TGTGCCACATTTGGACTGACCAGGGACGAGCAGTACTTC. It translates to CATFGLTRDEQYF.

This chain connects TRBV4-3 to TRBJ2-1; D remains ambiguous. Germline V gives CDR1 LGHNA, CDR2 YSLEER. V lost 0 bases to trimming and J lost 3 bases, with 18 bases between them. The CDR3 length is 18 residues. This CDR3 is CASSQDHLANPVYNEQFF. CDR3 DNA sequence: TGCGCCAGCAGCCAAGATCATCTGGCTAACCCGGTCTACAATGAGCAGTTCTTC.

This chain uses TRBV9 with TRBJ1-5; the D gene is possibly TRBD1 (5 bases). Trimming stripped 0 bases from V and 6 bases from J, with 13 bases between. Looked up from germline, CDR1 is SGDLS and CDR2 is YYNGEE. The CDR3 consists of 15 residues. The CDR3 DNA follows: TGTGCCAGCAGCGTAGGTGGGAGGGGTCTTCAGCCCCAGCATTTT. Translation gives CASSVGGRGLQPQHF.

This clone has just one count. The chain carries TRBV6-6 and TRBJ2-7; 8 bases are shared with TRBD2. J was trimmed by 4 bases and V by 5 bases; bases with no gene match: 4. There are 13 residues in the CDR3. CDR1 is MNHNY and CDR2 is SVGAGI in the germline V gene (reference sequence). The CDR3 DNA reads TGTGCCAGCAGTCCGGGACTAGTGTACGAGCAGTACTTC. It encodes CASSPGLVYEQYF.

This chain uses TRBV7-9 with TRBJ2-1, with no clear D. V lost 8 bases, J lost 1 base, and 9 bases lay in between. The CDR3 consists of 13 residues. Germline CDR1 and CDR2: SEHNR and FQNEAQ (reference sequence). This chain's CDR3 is CASAAPSYNEQFF. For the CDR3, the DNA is TGTGCCAGCGCTGCACCGTCCTACAATGAGCAGTTCTTC.

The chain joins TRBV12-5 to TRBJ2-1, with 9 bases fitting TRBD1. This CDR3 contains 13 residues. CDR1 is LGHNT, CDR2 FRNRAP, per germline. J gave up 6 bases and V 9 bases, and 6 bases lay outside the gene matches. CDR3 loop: CARGTGIGNEQFF. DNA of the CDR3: TGTGCTAGGGGGACAGGGATAGGCAATGAGCAGTTCTTC.

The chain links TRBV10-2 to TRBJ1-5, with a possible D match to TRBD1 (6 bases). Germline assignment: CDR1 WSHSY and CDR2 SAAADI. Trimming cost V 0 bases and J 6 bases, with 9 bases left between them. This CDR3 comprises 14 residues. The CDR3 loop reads CASSESRGRQPQHF. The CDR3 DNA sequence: TGCGCCAGCAGTGAGTCACGGGGGCGTCAGCCCCAGCATTTT.

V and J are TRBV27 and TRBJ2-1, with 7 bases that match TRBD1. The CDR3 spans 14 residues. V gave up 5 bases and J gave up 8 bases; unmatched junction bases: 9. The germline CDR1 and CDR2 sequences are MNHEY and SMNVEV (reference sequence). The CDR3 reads CASSLISGTDEQFF. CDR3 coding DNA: TGTGCCAGCAGTCTTATAAGTGGGACAGATGAGCAGTTCTTC.

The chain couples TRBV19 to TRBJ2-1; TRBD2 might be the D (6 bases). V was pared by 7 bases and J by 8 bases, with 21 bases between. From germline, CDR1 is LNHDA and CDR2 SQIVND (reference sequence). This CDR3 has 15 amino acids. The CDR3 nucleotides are TGTGCCAGTAAAGAGTATCGGGAGACGACCGATGAGCAGTTCTTC. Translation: CASKEYRETTDEQFF.

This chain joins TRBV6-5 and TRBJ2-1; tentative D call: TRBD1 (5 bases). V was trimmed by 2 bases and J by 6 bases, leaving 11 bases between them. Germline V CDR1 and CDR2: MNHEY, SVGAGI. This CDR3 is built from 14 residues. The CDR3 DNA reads TGTGCCAGCAGTTACGGACAACCAATCAATGAGCAGTTCTTC. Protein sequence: CASSYGQPINEQFF.

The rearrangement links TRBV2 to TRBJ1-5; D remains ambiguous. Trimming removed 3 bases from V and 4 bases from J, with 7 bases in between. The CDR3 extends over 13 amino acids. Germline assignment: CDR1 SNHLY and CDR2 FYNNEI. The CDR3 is CASSEFGNQPQHF. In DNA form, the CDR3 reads TGTGCCAGCAGTGAGTTTGGGAATCAGCCCCAGCATTTT.

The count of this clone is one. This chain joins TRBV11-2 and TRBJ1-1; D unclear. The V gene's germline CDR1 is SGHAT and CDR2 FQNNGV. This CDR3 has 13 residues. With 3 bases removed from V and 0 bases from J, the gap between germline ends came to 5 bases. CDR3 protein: CASSFGLNTEAFF. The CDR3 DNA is TGTGCCAGCAGCTTTGGGCTGAACACTGAAGCTTTCTTT.

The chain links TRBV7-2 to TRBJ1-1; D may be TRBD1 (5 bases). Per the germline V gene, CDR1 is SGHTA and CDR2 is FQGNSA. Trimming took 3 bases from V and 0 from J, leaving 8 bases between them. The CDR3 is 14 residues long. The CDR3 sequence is CASSLRGVNTEAFF. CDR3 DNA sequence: TGTGCCAGCAGCTTGAGAGGGGTGAACACTGAAGCTTTCTTT.

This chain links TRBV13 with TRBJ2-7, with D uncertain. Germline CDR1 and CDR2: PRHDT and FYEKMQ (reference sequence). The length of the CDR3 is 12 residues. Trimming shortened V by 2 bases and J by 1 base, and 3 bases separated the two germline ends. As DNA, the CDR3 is TGTGCCAGCAGCTTACAGTCCTACGAGCAGTACTTC. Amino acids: CASSLQSYEQYF. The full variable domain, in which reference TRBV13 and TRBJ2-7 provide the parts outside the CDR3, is AAGVIQSPRHLIKEKRETATLKCYPIPRHDTVYWYQQGPGQDPQFLISFYEKMQSDKGSIPDRFSAQQFSDYHSELNMSSLELGDSALYFCASSLQSYEQYFGPGTRLTVT.

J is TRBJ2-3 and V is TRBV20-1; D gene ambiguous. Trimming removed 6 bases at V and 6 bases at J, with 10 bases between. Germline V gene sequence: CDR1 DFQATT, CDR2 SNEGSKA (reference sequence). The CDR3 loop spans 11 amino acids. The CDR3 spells CSAPGLDTQYF. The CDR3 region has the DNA TGCAGTGCCCCCGGTCTGGATACGCAGTATTTT.

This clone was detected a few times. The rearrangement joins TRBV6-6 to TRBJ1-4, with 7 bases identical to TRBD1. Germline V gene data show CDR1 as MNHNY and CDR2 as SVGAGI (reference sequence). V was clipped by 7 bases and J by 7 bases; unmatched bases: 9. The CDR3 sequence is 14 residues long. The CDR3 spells CASKTGVGGEKLFF. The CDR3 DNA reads TGTGCCAGCAAAACAGGGGTGGGAGGTGAAAAACTGTTTTTT.

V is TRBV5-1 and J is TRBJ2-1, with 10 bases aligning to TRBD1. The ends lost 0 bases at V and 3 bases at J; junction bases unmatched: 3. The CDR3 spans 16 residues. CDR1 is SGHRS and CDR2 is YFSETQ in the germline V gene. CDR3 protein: CASSLVGTGVYNEQFF. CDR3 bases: TGCGCCAGCAGCTTGGTGGGGACAGGGGTCTACAATGAGCAGTTCTTC. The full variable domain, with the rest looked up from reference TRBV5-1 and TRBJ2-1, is KAGVTQTPRYLIKTRGQQVTLSCSPISGHRSVSWYQQTPGQGLQFLFEYFSETQRNKGNFPGRFSGRQFSNSRSEMNVSTLELGDSALYLCASSLVGTGVYNEQFFGPGTRLTVL.

CDR3 residues: CAISSERTSGRTGELFF. For the CDR3, the DNA is TGTGCCATCAGTTCAGAAAGGACTAGCGGGAGAACCGGGGAGCTGTTTTTT. J is TRBJ2-2 and V is TRBV10-3, with TRBD2 matching over 13 bases. Losses at the gene ends were 5 bases for V and 5 bases for J; bases not matched to a gene: 8. The germline V gene encodes CDR1 ENHRY and CDR2 SYGVKD. This CDR3 is 17 amino acids long.